A selection of T cell receptor beta chains follows, all from one sample in a study of spatial heterogeneity in lung cancer. TCRdb redid the calling of the 5' RACE reads with MiXCR, one entry per CDR3 protein. The table has about 8,100 distinct CDR3 sequences, 5% to 6.5% seen once. Here the sequenced sample was lung tumor tissue, taken at surgery. The receptors shown here come from a male donor with early-stage non-small cell lung cancer. CDR3s include the opening cysteine and the closing phenylalanine or tryptophan. A D gene is named only where the DNA matches it firmly.

v_call	d_call	j_call	cdr3_aa
TRBV7-9	NA	TRBJ1-1	CASSTRTATEAFF
TRBV24-1	NA	TRBJ2-5	CATSERDTIQETQYF
TRBV7-8	TRBD2	TRBJ2-3	CASSPRGALSTDTQYF
TRBV28	NA	TRBJ1-5	CASRPGNLINQPQHF
TRBV10-3	TRBD1	TRBJ2-3	CATGQGTADTQYF
TRBV7-8	NA	TRBJ2-1	CASSLISPYNEQFF
TRBV12-3/TRBV12-4	NA	TRBJ1-1	CASSGGWNTEAFF
TRBV7-7	NA	TRBJ2-5	CASSPGTLRTQYF
TRBV6-1	TRBD1	TRBJ2-7	CASSERDRGRPYEQYF
TRBV20-1	TRBD2	TRBJ2-7	CSARDPRASGREQYF
TRBV11-2	NA	TRBJ2-1	CASSPAGAGRNEQFF
TRBV28	NA	TRBJ2-5	CASSYPLVQGETQYF
TRBV6-1	NA	TRBJ2-2	CASSERRPGELFF
TRBV18	NA	TRBJ2-5	CASSREGQETQYF
TRBV6-5	TRBD1	TRBJ2-7	CASSLGGFGSYEQYF
TRBV7-8	NA	TRBJ1-1	CASSLRVGQYTEAFF
TRBV2	NA	TRBJ2-7	CASSAPETSYEQYF
TRBV6-5	NA	TRBJ2-4	CASSYGGNRGGNIQYF
TRBV28	TRBD1	TRBJ1-5	CASSFRTGRQPQHF
TRBV5-5	TRBD1	TRBJ1-1	CASSIGTGTEAFF
TRBV19	NA	TRBJ2-7	CASSIEAAANEQYF
TRBV6-2/TRBV6-3	NA	TRBJ2-2	CASSSQRLDTGELFF
TRBV12-5	TRBD1	TRBJ2-5	CASGPPGQGEETQYF
TRBV7-9	NA	TRBJ1-5	CASSPGVHQPQHF
TRBV20-1	NA	TRBJ2-5	CSARDMGKGTQYF
TRBV6-5	NA	TRBJ2-7	CASSYSGQDYEQYF
TRBV7-8	NA	TRBJ1-4	CASSLVPTRGNEKLFF
TRBV18	NA	TRBJ2-7	CASSSVPDEQYF
TRBV30	NA	TRBJ2-3	CAWSVTGSDTQYF
TRBV13	NA	TRBJ2-7	CASSLTGFAYEQYF
TRBV20-1	NA	TRBJ2-6	CSAKGIWPSGANVLTF
TRBV5-1	TRBD2	TRBJ2-1	CASGLAGDEQFF
TRBV28	NA	TRBJ2-7	CASSLYTYEQYF
TRBV6-5	NA	TRBJ1-4	CASSFDRWREKLFF
TRBV6-2/TRBV6-3	TRBD2	TRBJ2-5	CASSRLAQTQYF
TRBV12-3/TRBV12-4	NA	TRBJ2-1	CASSLNEQFF
TRBV5-1	NA	TRBJ1-1	CASSLLGSTEAFF
TRBV6-2/TRBV6-3	NA	TRBJ1-3	CASIARTALNTIYF
TRBV12-3/TRBV12-4	NA	TRBJ2-3	CASTTWGTDTQYF
TRBV9	TRBD2	TRBJ2-2	CASSVALADLTGELFF
TRBV2	TRBD2	TRBJ2-2	CASSEVMETSGLLAGELFF
TRBV7-9	NA	TRBJ1-1	CASSLGQSTEAFF
TRBV4-3	TRBD1	TRBJ1-1	CASSQDISTGDHTEAFF
TRBV6-4	TRBD1	TRBJ2-2	CASSERGLTGELFF
TRBV7-9	TRBD2	TRBJ2-3	CASSLIAGLMDTQYF
TRBV29-1	TRBD2	TRBJ2-4	CSVMTASGRNIQYF
TRBV2	TRBD2	TRBJ2-3	CAITFGGSTDTQYF